This TCR beta chain was documented in a study of T cell clones after liver transplantation. Study-level points and caveats: In two subjects, few donor cells limited the measurable donor-reactive repertoire. Conclusions were preliminary, with small, heterogeneous patient groups. A significant post-transplant drop in circulating graft-donor-reactive CD4 TCRbeta sequences occurred in most of the 8 subjects.

Details on this clone: Its antigen is currently unknown.

Repertoires were generated with immunoSEQ multiplex PCR, while TCRdb's copy carries only in-frame clones and drops some. The table shows about 120,000 clones, with 90% occurring only once. The CDR3 runs 11 residues. The germline V and J ends were trimmed by 5 bases and 5 bases, with 6 bases remaining between them. Germline CDR1 and CDR2: MNHEY and SMNVEV (reference sequence). The source of this sequence is a human patient who received a liver transplant. Some T cells may arise from the graft donor. Sequenced here: CD4+ T cells from blood, sampled 12 months after liver transplant. The chain combines TRBV27 with TRBJ1-1, with D perhaps TRBD1 (5 bases). The CDR3 reads CASSRGTEAFF. CDR3 DNA: TGTGCCAGCAGTAGGGGTACTGAAGCTTTCTTT.